This entry lists 23 T cell receptor beta chains sequenced from one sample in a study of CD8 T cells in ankylosing spondylitis. TCRdb redid the calling of the 5' RACE reads with MiXCR, one entry per CDR3 protein. This sample has just over 350,000 distinct CDR3 sequences, with 20% found just once. Sequences were obtained from blood, either unsorted or a sorted T cell fraction (not recorded which). Receptors were obtained from a male donor with ankylosing spondylitis or in good health (not recorded which).

This clonotype was detected a few times. The chain links TRBV10-2 to TRBJ2-3, with 7 bases aligning to TRBD1. V shed 6 bases and J 1 base; nucleotides not matched to a gene: 10. This CDR3 has 16 residues. In germline, CDR1 is WSHSY, CDR2 SAAADI. The CDR3 sequence is CASREMRDRGTDTQYF. The CDR3 DNA is TGCGCCAGCAGAGAAATGAGAGACAGGGGCACAGATACGCAGTATTTT.

The CDR3 DNA follows: TGTGCCAGCAGCCCTCGGGTCGGGGATGTGCAGTACTTC. Translating it yields CASSPRVGDVQYF. This chain uses TRBV7-9 with TRBJ2-7; weak D call: TRBD2 (5 bases). V lost 5 bases and J lost 9, with 17 bases in between. The CDR3 extends over 13 amino acids. Germline-derived CDR1 and CDR2 are SEHNR and FQNEAQ (reference sequence).

This clonotype was recorded a few times. The V call is TRBV10-2, the J call TRBJ2-1; no definite D call. The CDR3 is made up of 11 amino acids. The germline V gene encodes CDR1 WSHSY and CDR2 SAAADI. With 1 base removed from V and 15 bases from J, the gap between germline ends came to 10 bases. CDR3 residues: CASSEYSTRFF. The CDR3 bases are TGCGCCAGCAGTGAGTACTCTACTCGGTTCTTC.

The chain links TRBV7-9 to TRBJ2-1; 8 nucleotides align to TRBD2. The junction had 14 bases not matched to a gene; V was cut back by 5 bases and J by 8 bases. This CDR3 has 16 residues. Germline V lookup: CDR1 SEHNR, CDR2 FQNEAQ (reference sequence). The CDR3 DNA is TGTGCCAGCAGCCCAACTAAGCGGGGGCTCGGGGATGAGCAGTTCTTC. This translates into CASSPTKRGLGDEQFF. Full variable domain (missing parts from reference TRBV7-9 and TRBJ2-1): DTGVSQNPRHKITKRGQNVTFRCDPISEHNRLYWYRQTLGQGPEFLTYFQNEAQLEKSRLLSDRFSAERPKGSFSTLEIQRTEQGDSAMYLCASSPTKRGLGDEQFFGPGTRLTVL.

This clonotype was detected a few times. V is TRBV7-9 and J is TRBJ2-1; 9 nucleotides align to TRBD2. Germline assignment: CDR1 SEHNR and CDR2 FQNEAQ (reference sequence). V lost 1 base and J lost 3; bases outside the gene matches: 4. This CDR3 has 16 residues. This CDR3 reads CASSLGLAESYNEQFF. The CDR3, as DNA: TGTGCCAGCAGCTTAGGACTAGCGGAGAGCTACAATGAGCAGTTCTTC.

V gene TRBV29-1 combines with J gene TRBJ2-1; D ambiguous. Trimming removed 0 bases at V and 0 bases at J, with 9 bases between. CDR3 length: 15 amino acids. Germline-derived CDR1 and CDR2 are SQVTM and ANQGSEA. CDR3 in amino acids: CSVEDRASSYNEQFF. The DNA of the CDR3 is TGCAGCGTTGAAGATCGGGCCAGCTCCTACAATGAGCAGTTCTTC.

This clonotype was counted between two and nine times. A much larger clonotype is one base distant, so this may be a read error. V is TRBV24-1 and J is TRBJ2-5; weak D call: TRBD1 (6 bases). The CDR3 is made up of 14 amino acids. Germline V gene data show CDR1 as KGHDR and CDR2 as SFDVKD. With 5 bases removed from V and 1 base from J, the gap between germline ends came to 10 bases. The CDR3 loop reads CATSVGTLQETQYF. The DNA of the CDR3 is TGTGCCACCAGTGTCGGGACACTCCAAGAGACCCAGTACTTC.

This chain's CDR3 is CASSPGPRDTNQETQYF. The CDR3, as DNA: TGTGCCAGCAGCCCAGGCCCCCGGGACACCAACCAAGAGACCCAGTACTTC. This chain uses TRBV13 with TRBJ2-5; D perhaps matches TRBD1 (6 bases). Trimming removed 5 bases at V and 0 bases at J, with 19 bases between. Germline CDR1 and CDR2: PRHDT and FYEKMQ (reference sequence). CDR3 length: 17 residues.

This clonotype was seen a single time. The CDR3 nucleotides are TGTGCCAGCAGCTTAGTAGGCACCTCCGCAGATACGCAGTATTTT. It is translated as CASSLVGTSADTQYF. The J gene is TRBJ2-3, the V gene TRBV7-9, with D hard to call. Per the germline V gene, CDR1 is SEHNR and CDR2 is FQNEAQ (reference sequence). V was trimmed by 1 base and J by 4 bases, leaving 12 bases between them. The CDR3 runs to 15 residues. The full variable domain, with the rest looked up from reference TRBV7-9 and TRBJ2-3, is DTGVSQNPRHKITKRGQNVTFRCDPISEHNRLYWYRQTLGQGPEFLTYFQNEAQLEKSRLLSDRFSAERPKGSFSTLEIQRTEQGDSAMYLCASSLVGTSADTQYFGPGTRLTVL.

In this sample, this clonotype turned up a few times. The V gene is TRBV20-1, the J gene TRBJ1-6; 8 nucleotides line up with TRBD1. Germline CDR1 DFQATT, CDR2 SNEGSKA (reference sequence). This CDR3 has 15 residues. Trimming cost V 1 base and J 5 bases; bases outside gene matches: 4. The CDR3 coding sequence is TGCAGTGCTAGAGTCGAGACAGGGGATAATTCACCCCTCCACTTT. This codes for CSARVETGDNSPLHF.

The chain uses TRBV7-9 and TRBJ2-5; 7 bases match TRBD2. The CDR3 is 14 amino acids. Germline lookup yields CDR1 SEHNR and CDR2 FQNEAQ (reference sequence). The trim removed 8 bases at V and 3 bases at J, leaving 9 bases unmatched. The CDR3 bases are TGTGCCAGCGGCGGCAGGGAGGGAAAAGAGACCCAGTACTTC. Translated: CASGGREGKETQYF.

This chain uses TRBV25-1 with TRBJ2-7; D might be TRBD1 or TRBD2, each matching 5 bases. This CDR3 region has 13 residues. The V end lost 4 bases, the J end lost 6 bases, and 13 bases lay between the germline ends. From germline, CDR1 is MGHDK and CDR2 SYGVNS. For the CDR3, the DNA is TGTGCCAGCAGTGCCCTGGGGGACGGCGAGCAGTACTTC. It encodes CASSALGDGEQYF.

The chain combines TRBV15 with TRBJ1-1; D uncertain. With 0 bases removed from V and 3 bases from J, the gap between germline ends came to 11 bases. CDR1 is LNHNV, CDR2 YYDKDF, per germline (reference sequence). The CDR3 length is 15 residues. This CDR3 is CATSRDVGGYTEAFF. The CDR3, as DNA: TGTGCCACCAGCAGAGATGTCGGAGGGTACACTGAAGCTTTCTTT.

Only a few counts were recorded for this clonotype. This rearrangement joins TRBV7-9 to TRBJ1-1, with a tentative D call TRBD1 (5 bases). The CDR3 totals 13 residues. V lost 5 bases and J lost 3, with 10 bases in between. From germline, CDR1 is SEHNR and CDR2 FQNEAQ (reference sequence). This chain's CDR3 is CASSLPTDTEAFF. The CDR3 DNA follows: TGTGCCAGCAGCCTGCCGACAGACACTGAAGCTTTCTTT.

The V gene is TRBV28, the J gene TRBJ2-7, with no clear D. The CDR3 has 12 amino acids. Trimming removed 2 bases from V and 5 bases from J, with 7 bases in between. In germline, CDR1 is MDHEN, CDR2 SYDVKM. DNA for the CDR3: TGTGCCAGCAGTTTAGTGAACCACGAGCAGTACTTC. Protein: CASSLVNHEQYF.

This chain links TRBV4-1 with TRBJ1-1; the match to TRBD1 covers 7 bases. V gave up 1 base and J gave up 11 bases; unmatched junction bases: 10. CDR3 length: 14 amino acids. Germline V gene lookup returns CDR1 MGHRA and CDR2 YSYEKL. The DNA of the CDR3 is TGCGCCAGCAGCCAAGTGGGAGGGGGCAAGGTGGCTTTCTTT. Protein sequence: CASSQVGGGKVAFF.

This chain joins TRBV5-5 and TRBJ2-3; 7 bases align to TRBD1. Germline V gives CDR1 SGHKS, CDR2 YYEKEE (reference sequence). V gave up 1 base and J gave up 0 bases; unmatched junction bases: 2. The CDR3 contains 15 residues. CDR3 sequence reads: CASSLWDSSTDTQYF. The CDR3 DNA reads TGTGCCAGCAGCTTGTGGGACAGTAGCACAGATACGCAGTATTTT.

In this sample, this clonotype turned up many times. The gene calls are TRBV6-1 and TRBJ1-1, with D possibly TRBD1 on 5 matching bases. Germline lookup yields CDR1 MNHNS and CDR2 SASEGT. The CDR3 is 15 residues long. V was cut by 6 bases and J by 1 base, with 15 bases left in between. CDR3 sequence (DNA): TGTGCCAGCAGCTTCAGGGACTGGAAGAACACTGAAGCTTTCTTT. Amino acids: CASSFRDWKNTEAFF.

This clonotype has just a few counts. This chain connects TRBV7-9 to TRBJ2-1; tentatively, D is TRBD2 (6 bases). Germline lookup yields CDR1 SEHNR and CDR2 FQNEAQ (reference sequence). The CDR3 runs 16 residues. The V and J ends lost 1 base and 12 bases respectively, with 22 bases between them. CDR3 protein: CASSLGDAEGNVGQFF. The CDR3 coding sequence is TGTGCCAGCAGCTTAGGGGATGCGGAGGGGAATGTAGGGCAGTTCTTC.

This clonotype was seen more than once but under ten times. The chain links TRBV27 to TRBJ2-2; TRBD1 aligns across 9 bases. The CDR3 covers 14 residues. The junction had 6 bases not matched to a gene; V was cut back by 6 bases and J by 7 bases. Germline assignment: CDR1 MNHEY and CDR2 SMNVEV (reference sequence). The CDR3, as DNA: TGTGCCAGCAGCCCCGGGACAGGGATCGGGGAGCTGTTTTTT. As protein: CASSPGTGIGELFF.

This clonotype was counted only a few times. The V call is TRBV21-1, the J call TRBJ2-1; the table's D call of TRBD2 was not tested on the DNA. TRBV21-1 is deemed a pseudogene. This CDR3 spans 14 amino acids. The CDR3 region has the DNA TGTGCCAGCAGCAGCCCTAGGTACGCCAATGAGCAGTTCTTC. Translation gives CASSSPRYANEQFF.

The chain uses TRBV24-1 and TRBJ2-7, with D perhaps being TRBD1 or TRBD2 (5 bases each). Germline CDR1 and CDR2: KGHDR and SFDVKD. This CDR3 spans 14 amino acids. Trimming removed 4 bases at V and 4 bases at J, with 13 bases between. The chain's CDR3 is CATSERDGWYEQYF. In DNA form, the CDR3 reads TGTGCCACCAGTGAACGGGACGGATGGTACGAGCAGTACTTC.

CDR3 DNA sequence: TGCAGTGCTAGAGACGCCTGGACAGAACACCAAGAGACCCAGTACTTC. This codes for CSARDAWTEHQETQYF. The J gene is TRBJ2-5, the V gene TRBV20-1; D might be TRBD1 (6 bases). The CDR3 loop spans 16 amino acids. V lost 0 bases, J lost 0 bases, and 14 bases lay in between. Germline CDR1 and CDR2: DFQATT and SNEGSKA (reference sequence).